The clone carrying this T cell receptor (beta chain) was detected ten times or more. TCRdb re-called the 5' RACE reads with MiXCR, one entry per CDR3 protein. The table shows 53,000 or so distinct CDR3 sequences, with roughly 15% occurring only once. Germline values: CDR1 SQVTM, CDR2 ANQGSEA. V was trimmed by 2 bases and J by 0 bases, leaving 6 bases between them. CDR3 length: 13 amino acids. These data belong to a study of T cells of healthy individuals. This clonotype originated in a human donor in good health. The chain joins TRBV29-1 to TRBJ2-3; no reliable D call. The CDR3 is CSVEPPSTDTQYF. In DNA, the CDR3 is TGCAGCGTTGAACCACCCAGCACAGATACGCAGTATTTT.